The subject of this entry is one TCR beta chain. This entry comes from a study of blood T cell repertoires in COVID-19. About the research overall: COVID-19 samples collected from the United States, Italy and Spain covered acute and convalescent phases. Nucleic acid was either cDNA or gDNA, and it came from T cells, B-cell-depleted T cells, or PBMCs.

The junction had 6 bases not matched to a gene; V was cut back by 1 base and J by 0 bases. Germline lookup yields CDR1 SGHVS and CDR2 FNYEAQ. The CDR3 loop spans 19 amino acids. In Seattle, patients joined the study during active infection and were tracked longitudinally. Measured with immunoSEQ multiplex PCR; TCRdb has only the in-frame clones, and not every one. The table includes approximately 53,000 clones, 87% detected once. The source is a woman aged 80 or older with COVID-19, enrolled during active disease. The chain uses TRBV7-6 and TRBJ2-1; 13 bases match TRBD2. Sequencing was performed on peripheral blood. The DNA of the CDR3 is TGTGCCAGCAGCTTAGATGGACTAGCGGGGGATAGCTCCTACAATGAGCAGTTCTTC. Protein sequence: CASSLDGLAGDSSYNEQFF.